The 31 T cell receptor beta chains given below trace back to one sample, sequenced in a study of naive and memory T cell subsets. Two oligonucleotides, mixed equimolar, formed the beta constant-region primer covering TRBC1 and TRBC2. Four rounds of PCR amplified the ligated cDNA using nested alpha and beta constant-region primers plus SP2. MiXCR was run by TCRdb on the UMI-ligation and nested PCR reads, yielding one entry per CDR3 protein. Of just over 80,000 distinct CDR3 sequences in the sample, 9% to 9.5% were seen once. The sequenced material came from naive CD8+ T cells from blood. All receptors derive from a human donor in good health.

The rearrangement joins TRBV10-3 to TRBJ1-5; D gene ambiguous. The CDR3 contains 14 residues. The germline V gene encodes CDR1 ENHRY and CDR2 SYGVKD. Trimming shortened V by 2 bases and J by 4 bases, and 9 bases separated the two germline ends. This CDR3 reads CAISENGINQPQHF. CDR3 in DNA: TGTGCCATCAGTGAGAACGGAATTAATCAGCCCCAGCATTTT.

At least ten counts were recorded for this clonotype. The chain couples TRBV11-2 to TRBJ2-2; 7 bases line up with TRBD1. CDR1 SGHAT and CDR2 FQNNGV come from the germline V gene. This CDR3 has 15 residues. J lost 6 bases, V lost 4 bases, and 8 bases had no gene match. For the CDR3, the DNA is TGTGCCAGCAGCTATTCGACAGGGCCGGCCGGGGAGCTGTTTTTT. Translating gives CASSYSTGPAGELFF.

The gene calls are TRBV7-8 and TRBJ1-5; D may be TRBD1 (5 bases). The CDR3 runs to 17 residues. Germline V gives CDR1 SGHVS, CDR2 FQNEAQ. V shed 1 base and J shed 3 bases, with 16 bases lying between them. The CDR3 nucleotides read TGTGCCAGCAGCTTAGAGGAACCGGGACGGTACAATCAGCCCCAGCATTTT. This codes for CASSLEEPGRYNQPQHF. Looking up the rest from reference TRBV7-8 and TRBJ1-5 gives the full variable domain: GAGVSQSPRYKVAKRGQDVALRCDPISGHVSLFWYQQALGQGPEFLTYFQNEAQLDKSGLPSDRFFAERPEGSVSTLKIQRTQQEDSAVYLCASSLEEPGRYNQPQHFGDGTRLSIL.

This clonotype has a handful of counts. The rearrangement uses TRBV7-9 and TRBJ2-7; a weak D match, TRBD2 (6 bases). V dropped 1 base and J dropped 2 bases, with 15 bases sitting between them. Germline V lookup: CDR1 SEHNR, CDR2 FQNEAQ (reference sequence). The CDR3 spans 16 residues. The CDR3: CASSLGSRGKAYEQYF. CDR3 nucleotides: TGTGCCAGCAGCTTAGGCTCGCGCGGGAAAGCCTACGAGCAGTACTTC.

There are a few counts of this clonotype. The CDR3 region has the DNA TGTGCCAGCAGCTTGGGGACAGTTAGCACAGATACGCAGTATTTT. Translation: CASSLGTVSTDTQYF. This chain links TRBV5-6 with TRBJ2-3; D is perhaps TRBD1 (6 bases). The germline CDR1 and CDR2 sequences are SGHDT and YYEEEE. This CDR3 contains 15 residues. V lost 0 bases and J 0 bases, leaving 8 bases between the germline ends.

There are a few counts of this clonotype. The CDR3 coding sequence is TGTGCCAGCAGTTTATGGGGGGTCGTGGAGACCCAGTACTTC. Amino acids: CASSLWGVVETQYF. This chain joins TRBV12-3 or TRBV12-4 and TRBJ2-5; tentatively, D is TRBD2 (6 bases). This CDR3 is 14 amino acids long. Trimming left V 2 bases short and J 5 bases short, with 12 bases between.

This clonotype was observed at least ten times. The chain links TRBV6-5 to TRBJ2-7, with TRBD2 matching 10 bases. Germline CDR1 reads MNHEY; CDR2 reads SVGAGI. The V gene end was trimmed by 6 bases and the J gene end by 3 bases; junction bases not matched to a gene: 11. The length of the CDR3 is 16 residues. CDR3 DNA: TGTGCCAGCAGCCCCAGGGGAGCGGGAGGGGTCTACGAGCAGTACTTC. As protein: CASSPRGAGGVYEQYF.

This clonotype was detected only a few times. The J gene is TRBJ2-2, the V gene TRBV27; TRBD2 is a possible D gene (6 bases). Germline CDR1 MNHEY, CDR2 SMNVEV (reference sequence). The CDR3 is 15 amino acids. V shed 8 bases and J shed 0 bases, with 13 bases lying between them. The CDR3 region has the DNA TGTGCCAGCTTTGAGCGGGTCGCGAACACCGGGGAGCTGTTTTTT. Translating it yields CASFERVANTGELFF.

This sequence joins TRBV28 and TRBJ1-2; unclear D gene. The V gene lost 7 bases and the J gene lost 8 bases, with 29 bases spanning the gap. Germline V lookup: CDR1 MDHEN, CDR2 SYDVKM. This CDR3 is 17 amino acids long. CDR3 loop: CASNKPALTNGPRGYTF. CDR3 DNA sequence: TGTGCCAGCAATAAACCCGCCCTGACAAACGGCCCCCGGGGCTACACCTTC.

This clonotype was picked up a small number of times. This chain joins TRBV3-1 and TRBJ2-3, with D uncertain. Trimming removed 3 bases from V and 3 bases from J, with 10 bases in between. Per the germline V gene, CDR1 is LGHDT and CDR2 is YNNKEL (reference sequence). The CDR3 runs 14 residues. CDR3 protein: CASSHPTGTDTQYF. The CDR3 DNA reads TGTGCCAGCAGCCACCCGACTGGGACAGATACGCAGTATTTT.

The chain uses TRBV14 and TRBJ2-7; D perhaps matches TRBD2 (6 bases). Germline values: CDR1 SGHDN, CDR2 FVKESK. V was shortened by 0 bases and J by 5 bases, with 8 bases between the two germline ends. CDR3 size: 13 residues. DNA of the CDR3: TGTGCCAGCAGCCAAGAAGGAGGGGACGAGCAGTACTTC. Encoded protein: CASSQEGGDEQYF.

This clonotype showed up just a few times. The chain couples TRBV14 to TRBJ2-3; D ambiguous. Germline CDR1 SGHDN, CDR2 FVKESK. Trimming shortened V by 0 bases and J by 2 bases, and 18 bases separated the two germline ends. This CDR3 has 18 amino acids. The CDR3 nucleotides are TGTGCCAGCAGCCAAGAGCCCCAAGAATCTTTCTACACAGATACGCAGTATTTT. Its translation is CASSQEPQESFYTDTQYF. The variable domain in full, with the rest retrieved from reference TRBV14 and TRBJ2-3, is EAGVTQFPSHSVIEKGQTVTLRCDPISGHDNLYWYRRVMGKEIKFLLHFVKESKQDESGMPNNRFLAERTGGTYSTLKVQPAELEDSGVYFCASSQEPQESFYTDTQYFGPGTRLTVL.

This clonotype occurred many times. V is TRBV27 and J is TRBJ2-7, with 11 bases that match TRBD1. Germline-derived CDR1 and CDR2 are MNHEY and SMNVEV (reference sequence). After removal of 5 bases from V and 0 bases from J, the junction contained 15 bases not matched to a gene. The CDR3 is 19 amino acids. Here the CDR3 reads CASSPNPQAGTGGSYEQYF. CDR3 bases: TGTGCCAGCAGTCCCAACCCACAGGCCGGGACAGGGGGCTCCTACGAGCAGTACTTC.

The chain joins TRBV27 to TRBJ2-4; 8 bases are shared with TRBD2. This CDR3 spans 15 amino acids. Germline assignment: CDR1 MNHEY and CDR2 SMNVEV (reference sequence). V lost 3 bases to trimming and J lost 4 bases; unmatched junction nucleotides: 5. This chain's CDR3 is CASSFRASGKNIQYF. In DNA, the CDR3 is TGTGCCAGCAGTTTCCGGGCTAGCGGGAAAAACATTCAGTACTTC.

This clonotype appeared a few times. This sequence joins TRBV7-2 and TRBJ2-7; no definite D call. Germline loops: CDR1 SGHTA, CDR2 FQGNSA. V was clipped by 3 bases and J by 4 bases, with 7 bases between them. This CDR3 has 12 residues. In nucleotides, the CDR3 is TGTGCCAGCAGCTTTCAAAGATACGAGCAGTACTTC. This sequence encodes CASSFQRYEQYF.

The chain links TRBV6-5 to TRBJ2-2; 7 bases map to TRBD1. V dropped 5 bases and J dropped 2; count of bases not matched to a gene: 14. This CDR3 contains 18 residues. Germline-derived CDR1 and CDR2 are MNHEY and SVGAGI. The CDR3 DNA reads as TGTGCCAGCAGTCACCCGAGAACCGGGACAGTAAACACCGGGGAGCTGTTTTTT. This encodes CASSHPRTGTVNTGELFF.

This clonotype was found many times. The CDR3 sequence: CASSDTGLGLWDNEQFF. CDR3 DNA sequence: TGTGCCAGCAGTGATACAGGCCTTGGTCTATGGGACAATGAGCAGTTCTTC. The chain is built from TRBV6-1 and TRBJ2-1; D may be TRBD1 (5 bases). Trimming shortened V by 3 bases and J by 5 bases, and 20 bases separated the two germline ends. This CDR3 is 17 amino acids long. Germline lookup yields CDR1 MNHNS and CDR2 SASEGT.

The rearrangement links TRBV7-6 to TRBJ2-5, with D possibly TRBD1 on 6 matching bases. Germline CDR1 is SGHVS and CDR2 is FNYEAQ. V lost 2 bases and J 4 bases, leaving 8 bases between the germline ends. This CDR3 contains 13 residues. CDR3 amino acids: CASSLIQGETQYF. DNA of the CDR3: TGTGCCAGCAGCTTAATACAGGGAGAGACCCAGTACTTC.

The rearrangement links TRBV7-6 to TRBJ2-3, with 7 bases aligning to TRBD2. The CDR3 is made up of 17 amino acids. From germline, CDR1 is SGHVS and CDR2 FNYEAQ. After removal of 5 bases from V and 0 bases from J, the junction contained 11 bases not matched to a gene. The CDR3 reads CASSPSVAGDSTDTQYF. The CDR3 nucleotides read TGTGCCAGCAGCCCCTCGGTGGCGGGAGATAGCACAGATACGCAGTATTTT.

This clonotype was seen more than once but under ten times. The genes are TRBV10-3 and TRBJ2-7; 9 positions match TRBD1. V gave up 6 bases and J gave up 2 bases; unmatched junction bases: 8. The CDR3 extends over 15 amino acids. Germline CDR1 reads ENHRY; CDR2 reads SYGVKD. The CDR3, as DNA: TGTGCCATCAGGGGGGGGGACAGGGAGCCCTACGAGCAGTACTTC. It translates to CAIRGGDREPYEQYF.

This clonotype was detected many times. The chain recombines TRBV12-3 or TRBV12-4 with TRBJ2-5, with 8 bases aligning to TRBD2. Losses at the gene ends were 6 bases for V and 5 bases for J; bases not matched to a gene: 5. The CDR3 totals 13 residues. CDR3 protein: CASRPGGMETQYF. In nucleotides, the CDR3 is TGTGCCAGCAGACCGGGGGGGATGGAGACCCAGTACTTC.

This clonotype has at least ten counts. This CDR3 is CASSLFGSGPQADTQYF. The CDR3 DNA is TGTGCCAGCAGTTTATTCGGTAGCGGCCCCCAGGCGGATACGCAGTATTTT. The rearrangement uses TRBV28 and TRBJ2-3; D possibly corresponds to TRBD2 (6 bases). CDR3 length: 17 amino acids. V was pared by 1 base and J by 6 bases, with 20 bases between. The germline CDR1 and CDR2 sequences are MDHEN and SYDVKM.

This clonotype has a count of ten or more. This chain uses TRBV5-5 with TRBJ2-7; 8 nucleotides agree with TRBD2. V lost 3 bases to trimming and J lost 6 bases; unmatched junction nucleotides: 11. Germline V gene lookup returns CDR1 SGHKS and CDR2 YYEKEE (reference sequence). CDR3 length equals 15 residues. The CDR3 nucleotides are TGTGCCAGCAGCTCCCAAGGGACTAGTCAGGCCGAGCAGTACTTC. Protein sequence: CASSSQGTSQAEQYF. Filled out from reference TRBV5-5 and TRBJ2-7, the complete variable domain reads DAGVTQSPTHLIKTRGQQVTLRCSPISGHKSVSWYQQVLGQGPQFIFQYYEKEERGRGNFPDRFSARQFPNYSSELNVNALLLGDSALYLCASSSQGTSQAEQYFGPGTRLTVT.

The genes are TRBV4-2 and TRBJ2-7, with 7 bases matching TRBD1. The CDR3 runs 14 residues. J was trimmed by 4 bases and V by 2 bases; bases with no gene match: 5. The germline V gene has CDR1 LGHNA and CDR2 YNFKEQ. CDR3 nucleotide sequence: TGTGCCAGCAGCCAATATTCAGGGGGATACGAGCAGTACTTC. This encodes CASSQYSGGYEQYF.

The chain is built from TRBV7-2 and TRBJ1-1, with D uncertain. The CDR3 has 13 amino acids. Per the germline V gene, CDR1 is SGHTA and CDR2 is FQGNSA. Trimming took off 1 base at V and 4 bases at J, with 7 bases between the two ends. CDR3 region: CASSLGPVTEAFF. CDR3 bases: TGTGCCAGCAGCTTAGGGCCCGTCACTGAAGCTTTCTTT.

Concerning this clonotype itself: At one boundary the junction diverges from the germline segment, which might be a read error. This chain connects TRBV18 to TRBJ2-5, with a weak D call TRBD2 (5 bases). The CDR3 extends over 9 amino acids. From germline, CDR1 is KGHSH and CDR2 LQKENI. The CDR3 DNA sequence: TGTGCCAGCTCACCACCCGGAGGCTTC. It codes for CASSPPGGF.

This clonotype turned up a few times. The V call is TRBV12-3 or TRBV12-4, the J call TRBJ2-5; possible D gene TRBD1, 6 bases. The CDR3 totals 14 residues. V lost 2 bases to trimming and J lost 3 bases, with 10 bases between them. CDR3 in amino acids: CASSLLGTKETQYF. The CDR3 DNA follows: TGTGCCAGCAGTTTACTTGGGACAAAAGAGACCCAGTACTTC.

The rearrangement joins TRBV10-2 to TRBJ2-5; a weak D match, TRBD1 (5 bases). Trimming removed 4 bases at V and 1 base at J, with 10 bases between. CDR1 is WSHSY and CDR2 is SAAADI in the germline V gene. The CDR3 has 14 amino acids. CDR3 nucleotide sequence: TGCGCCAGCAGTGGACAGTACGCCCAAGAGACCCAGTACTTC. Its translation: CASSGQYAQETQYF.

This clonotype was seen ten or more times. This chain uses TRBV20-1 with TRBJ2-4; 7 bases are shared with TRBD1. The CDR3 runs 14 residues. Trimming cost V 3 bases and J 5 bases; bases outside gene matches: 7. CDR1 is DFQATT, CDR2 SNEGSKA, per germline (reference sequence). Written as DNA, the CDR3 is TGCAGTGCTAGTAGGGGGCTCGAGCAAAACATTCAGTACTTC. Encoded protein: CSASRGLEQNIQYF.

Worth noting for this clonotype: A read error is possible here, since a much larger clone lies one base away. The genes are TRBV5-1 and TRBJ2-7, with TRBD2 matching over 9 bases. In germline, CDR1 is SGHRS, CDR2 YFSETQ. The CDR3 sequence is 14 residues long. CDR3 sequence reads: CASSPAGGKNEKYF. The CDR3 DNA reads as TGCGCCAGCAGCCCCGCGGGAGGGAAGAACGAGAAGTACTTC. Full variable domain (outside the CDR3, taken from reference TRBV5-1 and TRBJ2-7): KAGVTQTPRYLIKTRGQQVTLSCSPISGHRSVSWYQQTPGQGLQFLFEYFSETQRNKGNFPGRFSGRQFSNSRSEMNVSTLELGDSALYLCASSPAGGKNEKYFGPGTRLTVT.

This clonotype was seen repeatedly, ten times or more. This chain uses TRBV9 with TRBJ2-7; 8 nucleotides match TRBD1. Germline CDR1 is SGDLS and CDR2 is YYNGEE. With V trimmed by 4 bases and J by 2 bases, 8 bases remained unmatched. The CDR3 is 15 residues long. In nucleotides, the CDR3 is TGTGCCAGCAGCCCAGCTGACAGGGGCCCCTACGAGCAGTACTTC. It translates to CASSPADRGPYEQYF.